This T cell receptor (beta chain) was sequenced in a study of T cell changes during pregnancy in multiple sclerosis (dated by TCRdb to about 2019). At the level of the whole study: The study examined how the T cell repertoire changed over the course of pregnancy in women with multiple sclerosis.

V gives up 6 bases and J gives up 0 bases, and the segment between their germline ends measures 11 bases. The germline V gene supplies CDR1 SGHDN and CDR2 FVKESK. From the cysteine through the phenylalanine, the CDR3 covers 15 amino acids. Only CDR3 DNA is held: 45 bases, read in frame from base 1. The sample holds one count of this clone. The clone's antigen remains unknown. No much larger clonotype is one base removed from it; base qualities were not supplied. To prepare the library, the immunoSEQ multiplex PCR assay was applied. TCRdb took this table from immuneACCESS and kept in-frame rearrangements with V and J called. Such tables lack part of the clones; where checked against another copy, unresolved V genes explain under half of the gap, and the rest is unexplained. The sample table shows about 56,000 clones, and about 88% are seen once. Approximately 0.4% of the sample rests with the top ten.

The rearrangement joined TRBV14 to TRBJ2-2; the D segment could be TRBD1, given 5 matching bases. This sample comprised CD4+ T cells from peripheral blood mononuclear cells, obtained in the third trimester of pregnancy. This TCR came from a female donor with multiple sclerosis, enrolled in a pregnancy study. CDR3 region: CASRGPGTNTGELFF. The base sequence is TGTGCCAGCAGGGGGCCCGGCACGAACACCGGGGAGCTGTTTTTT.